The sequence of this T cell receptor beta chain was determined in a study of tumor-infiltrating lymphocytes in primary liver carcinoma. This CDR3 has 13 amino acids. The V segment lost 4 bases and the J segment 5 bases; nucleotides outside the gene matches: 1. Unsorted bulk tissue of about 18-32 mg yielded co-extracted RNA and DNA. The investigators made TCR beta cDNA from 400 to 500 ng total RNA, using a constant-region primer. Amplification in three nested multiplex PCR rounds with slightly modified ARM-PCR gave rise to TCR beta libraries. A C-beta reverse primer and TRBV1-TRBV30 forward primers served in each of the first two PCR rounds, at approximately 10 cycles apiece. Via MiXCR, TCRdb re-called the multiplex PCR reads, giving one row per CDR3 protein. This sample has approximately 54,000 distinct CDR3 sequences, with 70% to 75% found just once.

The chain couples TRBV12-3 or TRBV12-4 to TRBJ1-2; 10 bases match TRBD1. Sequenced material: liver tumor tissue from sampling region 2. Regarding subset: tumor region T2, inferior pole. The clonotype comes from a man aged 40-49 years with primary liver carcinoma and hepatitis B virus infection. CDR3 protein: CASSSDRGYGYTF. The CDR3 nucleotides read TGTGCCAGCAGTTCGGACAGGGGGTATGGCTACACCTTC.